This entry features one TCR beta chain sequence. Its antigen is not known. Cultured CD4+ T cell DNA underwent sequencing with the Oncomine TCR Beta short-read assay. TCRdb re-analysed the PCR reads in MiXCR, keeping a single row per CDR3 protein. This sample has roughly 13,000 distinct CDR3 sequences, with less than 80% found just once. The entry originates in a study of vaccination and CD4 T cells after COVID-19. In the study overall: Two of the convalescents were Hispanic, and the group consisted of six males and four females. The study's findings and limits: Median reactive clonotypes, those recognizing SARS-CoV-2, rose from about 20 to 38, not significantly.

Specified treatment: 10-day PBMC culture with coronavirus spike peptide pools or control peptides (ViraFEST assay). It was with 9 to 10 IU/ml IL-2 and around 10 ug/ml peptide pools that about 2 million PBMCs per well were cultured. The germline V gene encodes CDR1 LNHNV and CDR2 YYDKDF (reference sequence). V was pared by 1 base and J by 2 bases, with 14 bases between. The length of the CDR3 is 16 residues. This sequence joins TRBV15 and TRBJ2-5; the D gene is possibly TRBD1 (6 bases). The sample comprised CD4+ T cells from blood, cultured in vitro. The origin of this receptor is a human donor who had recovered from COVID-19. CDR3 nucleotide sequence: TGTGCCACCAGCAGAGTCAGGGGCAGCGAACAAGAGACCCAGTACTTC. It is translated as CATSRVRGSEQETQYF. Full variable domain (missing parts from reference TRBV15 and TRBJ2-5): DAMVIQNPRYQVTQFGKPVTLSCSQTLNHNVMYWYQQKSSQAPKLLFHYYDKDFNNEADTPDNFQSRRPNTSFCFLDIRSPGLGDTAMYLCATSRVRGSEQETQYFGPGTRLLVL.